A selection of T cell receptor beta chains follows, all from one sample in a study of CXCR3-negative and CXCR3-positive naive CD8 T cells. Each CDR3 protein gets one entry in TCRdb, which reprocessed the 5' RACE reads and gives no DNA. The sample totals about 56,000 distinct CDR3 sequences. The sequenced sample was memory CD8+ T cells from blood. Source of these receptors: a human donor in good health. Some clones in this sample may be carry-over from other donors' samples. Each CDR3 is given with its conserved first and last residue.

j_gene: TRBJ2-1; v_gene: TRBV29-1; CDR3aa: CSVEDPGGSYNEQFF
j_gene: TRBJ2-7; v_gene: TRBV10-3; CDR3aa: CAISGTSGSYEQYF
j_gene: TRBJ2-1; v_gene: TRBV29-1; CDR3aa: CSVRGTGGGHEQFF
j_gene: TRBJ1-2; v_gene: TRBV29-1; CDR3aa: CSVKRPTGYTF
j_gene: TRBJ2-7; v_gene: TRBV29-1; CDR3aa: CSVDGGSYEQYF
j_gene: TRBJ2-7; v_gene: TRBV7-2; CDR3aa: CASSLLTGSEQYF
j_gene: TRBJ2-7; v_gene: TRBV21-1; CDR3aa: CASSKGGTPRREQYF
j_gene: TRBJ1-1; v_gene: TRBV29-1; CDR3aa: CSVEDGGGTEAFF
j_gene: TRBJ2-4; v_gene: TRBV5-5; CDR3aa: CASSSGDNSRNIQYF
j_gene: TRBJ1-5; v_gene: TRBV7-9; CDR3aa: CASSAQGAGQPQHF
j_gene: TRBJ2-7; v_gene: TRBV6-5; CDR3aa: CASSFRQGPYYEQYF
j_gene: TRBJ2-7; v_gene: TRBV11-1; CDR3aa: CASSSLVDGYEQYF
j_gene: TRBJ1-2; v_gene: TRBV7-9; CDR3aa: CASSLPAGRNYGYTF
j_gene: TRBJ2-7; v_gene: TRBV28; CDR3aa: CASSSRLAGDHSYEQYF
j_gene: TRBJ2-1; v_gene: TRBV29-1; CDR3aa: CSASGASSYNEQFF
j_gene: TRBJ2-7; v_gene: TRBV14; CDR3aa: CASSQGPGLTFGEQYF
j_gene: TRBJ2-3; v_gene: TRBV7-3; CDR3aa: CASSSSGGGTDTQYF
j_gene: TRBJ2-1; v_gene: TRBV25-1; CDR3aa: CASSGGSDEQFF
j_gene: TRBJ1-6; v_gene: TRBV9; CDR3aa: CASSPTPGINSPLHF
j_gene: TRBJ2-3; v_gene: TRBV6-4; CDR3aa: CASSDSTGGRGDTQYF
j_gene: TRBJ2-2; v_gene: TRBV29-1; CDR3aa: CSVTGWTSTGELFF
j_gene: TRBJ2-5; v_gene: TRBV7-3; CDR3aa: CASSLTPGTRETQYF
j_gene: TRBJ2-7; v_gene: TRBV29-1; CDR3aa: CSVEGTGESYEQYF
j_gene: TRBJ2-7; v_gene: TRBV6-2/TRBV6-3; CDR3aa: CASSYSRDEQYF
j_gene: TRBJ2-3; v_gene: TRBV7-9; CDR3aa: CASSLTSSNTDTQYF
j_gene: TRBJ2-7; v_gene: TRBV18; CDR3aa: CASSLTPGQGIYEQYF
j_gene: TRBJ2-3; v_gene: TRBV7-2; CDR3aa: CASSLLALTDTQYF
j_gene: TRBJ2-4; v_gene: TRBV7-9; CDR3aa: CASSSRAGTSGTTRDIQYF
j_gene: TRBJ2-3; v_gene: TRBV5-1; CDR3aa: CASRAGSTDTQYF
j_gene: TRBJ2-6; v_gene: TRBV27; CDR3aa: CASSPSGANVLTF
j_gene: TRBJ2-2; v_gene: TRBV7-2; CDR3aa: CASSLTSGPGELFF
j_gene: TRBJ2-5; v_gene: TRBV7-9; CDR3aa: CASSLPRGQGEETQYF
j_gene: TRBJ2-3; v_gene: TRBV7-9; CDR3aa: CASSLANFGTSEGTDTQYF
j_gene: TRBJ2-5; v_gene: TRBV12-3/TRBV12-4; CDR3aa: CASTLGGETQYF
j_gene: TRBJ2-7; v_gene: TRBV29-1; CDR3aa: CSVATGTYEQYF
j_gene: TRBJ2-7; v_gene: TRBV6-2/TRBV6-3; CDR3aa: CASSSSLIYEQYF
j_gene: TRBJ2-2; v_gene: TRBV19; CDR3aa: CASSPEPPMATGELFF
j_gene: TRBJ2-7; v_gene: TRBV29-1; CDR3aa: CSVDDPNVGPNYEQYF
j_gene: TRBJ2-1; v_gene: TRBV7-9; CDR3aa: CASSLARGLSDEQFF
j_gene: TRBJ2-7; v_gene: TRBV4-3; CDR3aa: CASSQELLGTFTYEQYF
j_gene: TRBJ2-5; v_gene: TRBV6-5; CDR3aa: CASSRGLAGLSETQYF
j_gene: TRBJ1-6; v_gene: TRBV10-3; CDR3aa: CAISHPFGTDSPLHF
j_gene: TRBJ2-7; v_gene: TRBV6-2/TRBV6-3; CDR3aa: CASSSSGLADYEQYF
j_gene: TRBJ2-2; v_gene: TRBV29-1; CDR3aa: CSVVFTGELFF
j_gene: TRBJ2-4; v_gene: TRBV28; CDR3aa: CASSFFSGFAKNIQYF
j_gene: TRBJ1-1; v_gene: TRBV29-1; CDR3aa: CSVAPTQNTEAFF
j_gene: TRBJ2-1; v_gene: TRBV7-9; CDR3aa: CASSLGLAEQFF
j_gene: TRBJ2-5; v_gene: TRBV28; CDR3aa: CASQSGGDETQYF
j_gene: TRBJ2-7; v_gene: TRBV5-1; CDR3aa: CASSATETYEQYF
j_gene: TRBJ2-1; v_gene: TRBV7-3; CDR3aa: CASSLGSGGAQFF
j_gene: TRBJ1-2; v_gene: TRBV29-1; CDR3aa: CSVEVGGSGYTF
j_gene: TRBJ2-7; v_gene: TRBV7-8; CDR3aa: CASSVTTEQYF
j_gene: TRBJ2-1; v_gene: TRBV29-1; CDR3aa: CSVGQGVHEQFF
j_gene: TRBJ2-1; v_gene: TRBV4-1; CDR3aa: CASSRSSSSYNEQFF
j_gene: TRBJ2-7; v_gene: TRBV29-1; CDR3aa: CSVARGVQGGRNSYEQYF
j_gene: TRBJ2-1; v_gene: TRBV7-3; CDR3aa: CASSLRGGSYNEQFF
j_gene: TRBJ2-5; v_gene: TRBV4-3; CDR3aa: CASSQESRGETQYF